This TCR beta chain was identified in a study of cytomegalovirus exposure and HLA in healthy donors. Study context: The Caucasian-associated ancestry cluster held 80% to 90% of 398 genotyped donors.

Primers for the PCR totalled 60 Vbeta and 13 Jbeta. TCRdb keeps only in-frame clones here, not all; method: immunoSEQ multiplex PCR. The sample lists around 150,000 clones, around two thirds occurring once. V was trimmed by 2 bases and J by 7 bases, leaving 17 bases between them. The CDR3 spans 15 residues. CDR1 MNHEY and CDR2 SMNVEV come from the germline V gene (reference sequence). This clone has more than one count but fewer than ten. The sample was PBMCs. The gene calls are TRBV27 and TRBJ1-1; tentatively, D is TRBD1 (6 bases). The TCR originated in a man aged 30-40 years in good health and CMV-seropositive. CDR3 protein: CASSLGRGELIEAFF. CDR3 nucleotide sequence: TGTGCCAGCAGTTTAGGCAGGGGCGAACTAATTGAAGCTTTCTTT.